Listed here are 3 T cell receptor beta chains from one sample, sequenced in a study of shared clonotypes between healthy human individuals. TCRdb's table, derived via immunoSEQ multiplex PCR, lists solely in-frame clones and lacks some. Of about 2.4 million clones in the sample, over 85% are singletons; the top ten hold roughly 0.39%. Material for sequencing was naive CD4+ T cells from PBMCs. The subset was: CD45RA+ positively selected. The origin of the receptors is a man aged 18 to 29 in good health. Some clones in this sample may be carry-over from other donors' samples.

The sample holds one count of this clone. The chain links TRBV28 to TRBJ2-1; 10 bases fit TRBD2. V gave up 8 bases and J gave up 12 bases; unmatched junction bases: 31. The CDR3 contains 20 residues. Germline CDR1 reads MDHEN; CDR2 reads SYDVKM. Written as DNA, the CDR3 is TGTGCCAGCCGTACTCCCGGGACAGGCGGCCTAGCGGGAGAGTTCGGCGGGCAGTTCTTC. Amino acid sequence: CASRTPGTGGLAGEFGGQFF.

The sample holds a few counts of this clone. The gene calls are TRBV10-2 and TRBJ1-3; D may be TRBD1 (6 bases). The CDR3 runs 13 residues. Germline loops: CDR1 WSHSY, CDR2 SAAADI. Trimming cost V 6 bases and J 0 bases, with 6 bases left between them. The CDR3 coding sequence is TGCGCCAGCAGGGACAGCTCTGGAAACACCATATATTTT. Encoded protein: CASRDSSGNTIYF.

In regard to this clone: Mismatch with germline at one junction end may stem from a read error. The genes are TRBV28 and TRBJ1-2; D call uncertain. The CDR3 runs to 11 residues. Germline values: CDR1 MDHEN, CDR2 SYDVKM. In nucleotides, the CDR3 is TGTGCCAGCAGTCTCACGAGGGAAAGGGATTTC. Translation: CASSLTRERDF.